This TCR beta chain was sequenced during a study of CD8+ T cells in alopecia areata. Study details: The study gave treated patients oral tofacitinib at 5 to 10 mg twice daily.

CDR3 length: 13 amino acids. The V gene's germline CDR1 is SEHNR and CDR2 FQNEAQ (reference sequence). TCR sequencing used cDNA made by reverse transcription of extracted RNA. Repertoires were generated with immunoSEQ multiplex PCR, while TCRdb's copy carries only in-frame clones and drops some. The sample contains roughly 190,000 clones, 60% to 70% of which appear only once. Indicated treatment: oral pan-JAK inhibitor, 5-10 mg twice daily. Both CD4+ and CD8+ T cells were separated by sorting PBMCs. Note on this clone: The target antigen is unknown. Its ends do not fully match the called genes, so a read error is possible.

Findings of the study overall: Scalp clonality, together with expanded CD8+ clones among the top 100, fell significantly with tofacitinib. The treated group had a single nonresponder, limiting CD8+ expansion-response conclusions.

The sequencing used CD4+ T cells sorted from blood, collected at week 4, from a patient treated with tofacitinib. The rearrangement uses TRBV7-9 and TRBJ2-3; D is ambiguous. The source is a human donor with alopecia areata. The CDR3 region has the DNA TGTGCCAGCAGCTTAGATAGGAGCGTCCTCCCACATTTT. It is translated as CASSLDRSVLPHF. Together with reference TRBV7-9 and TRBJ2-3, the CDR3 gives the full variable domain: DTGVSQNPRHKITKRGQNVTFRCDPISEHNRLYWYRQTLGQGPEFLTYFQNEAQLEKSRLLSDRFSAERPKGSFSTLEIQRTEQGDSAMYLCASSLDRSVLPHFGPGTRLTVL.